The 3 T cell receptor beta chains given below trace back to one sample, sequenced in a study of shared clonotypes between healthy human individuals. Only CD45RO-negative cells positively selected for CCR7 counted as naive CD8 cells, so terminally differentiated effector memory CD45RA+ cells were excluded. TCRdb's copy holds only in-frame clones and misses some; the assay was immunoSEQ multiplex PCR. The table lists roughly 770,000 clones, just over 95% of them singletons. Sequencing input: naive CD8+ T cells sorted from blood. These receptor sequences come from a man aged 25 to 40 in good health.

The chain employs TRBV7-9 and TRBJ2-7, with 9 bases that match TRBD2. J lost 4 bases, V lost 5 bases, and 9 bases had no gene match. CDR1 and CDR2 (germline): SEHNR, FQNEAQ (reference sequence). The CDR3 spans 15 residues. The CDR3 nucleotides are TGTGCCAGCAGCCCCGCCCTAGCGGGAACTTACGAGCAGTACTTC. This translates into CASSPALAGTYEQYF. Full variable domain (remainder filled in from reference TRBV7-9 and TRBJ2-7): DTGVSQNPRHKITKRGQNVTFRCDPISEHNRLYWYRQTLGQGPEFLTYFQNEAQLEKSRLLSDRFSAERPKGSFSTLEIQRTEQGDSAMYLCASSPALAGTYEQYFGPGTRLTVT.

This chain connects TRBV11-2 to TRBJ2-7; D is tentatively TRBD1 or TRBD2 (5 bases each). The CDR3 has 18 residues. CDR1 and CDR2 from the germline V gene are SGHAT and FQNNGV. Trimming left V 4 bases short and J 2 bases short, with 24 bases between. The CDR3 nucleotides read TGTGCCAGCAGCTGGGGACCCTCGGGCCTGACTCACGCCTACGAGCAGTACTTC. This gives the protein CASSWGPSGLTHAYEQYF.

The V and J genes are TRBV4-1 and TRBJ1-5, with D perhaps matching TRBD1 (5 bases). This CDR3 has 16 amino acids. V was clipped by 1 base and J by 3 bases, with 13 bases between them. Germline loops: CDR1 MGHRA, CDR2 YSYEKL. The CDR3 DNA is TGCGCCAGCAGCCAAGGAGAGGGACTTTTCAATCAGCCCCAGCATTTT. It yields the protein CASSQGEGLFNQPQHF.